This is a list of T cell receptor beta chains from one sample in a study of monozygotic twins with inflammatory bowel disease. TCRdb reworked the 5' RACE reads into one entry per CDR3 protein, no DNA. Its clone listing holds some 100,000 distinct CDR3 sequences. Source material: blood. These receptor sequences come from a human donor with ulcerative colitis or Crohn's disease, or a healthy co-twin of an affected twin (not recorded which). Each CDR3 is given with its conserved first and last residue.

v_call: TRBV5-1; j_call: TRBJ1-1; cdr3_aa: CASSLVGQGPTEAFF
v_call: TRBV12-3/TRBV12-4; j_call: TRBJ2-2; cdr3_aa: CASSFLYGGYANTGELFF
v_call: TRBV10-3; j_call: TRBJ2-7; cdr3_aa: CAISGGLAVGEQYF
v_call: TRBV7-9; j_call: TRBJ2-1; cdr3_aa: CASSLARGRGRYKEQFF
v_call: TRBV4-2; j_call: TRBJ1-4; cdr3_aa: CASSEGGEASEKLFF
v_call: TRBV5-1; j_call: TRBJ2-5; cdr3_aa: CASSLNSQETQYF
v_call: TRBV29-1; j_call: TRBJ2-3; cdr3_aa: CSARLGGRDTQYF
v_call: TRBV5-1; j_call: TRBJ1-2; cdr3_aa: CASSLGHTAPYYGYTF
v_call: TRBV6-1; j_call: TRBJ1-1; cdr3_aa: CASSQNRDRIPEAFF
v_call: TRBV5-1; j_call: TRBJ1-3; cdr3_aa: CASSFDPANTIYF
v_call: TRBV13; j_call: TRBJ2-7; cdr3_aa: CASSLWAAPYEQYF
v_call: TRBV9; j_call: TRBJ1-1; cdr3_aa: CASSPIRGTEAFF
v_call: TRBV18; j_call: TRBJ1-5; cdr3_aa: CASSPRTLSNQPQHF
v_call: TRBV6-2/TRBV6-3; j_call: TRBJ2-7; cdr3_aa: CASRKTLSSYEQYF
v_call: TRBV7-3; j_call: TRBJ1-1; cdr3_aa: CASSPLGGWAEAFF
v_call: TRBV28; j_call: TRBJ2-7; cdr3_aa: CASQIGQGILYEQYF
v_call: TRBV25-1; j_call: TRBJ2-7; cdr3_aa: CASSEPAGDYEQYF
v_call: TRBV5-1; j_call: TRBJ2-1; cdr3_aa: CASSQGLAERNEQFF
v_call: TRBV24-1; j_call: TRBJ2-5; cdr3_aa: CATSPTDLAGDETQYF
v_call: TRBV7-8; j_call: TRBJ2-5; cdr3_aa: CASSSTKEETQYF
v_call: TRBV4-2; j_call: TRBJ2-4; cdr3_aa: CASSQGWESKNIQYF
v_call: TRBV5-8; j_call: TRBJ2-2; cdr3_aa: CASSFPTSGVDTGELFF
v_call: TRBV20-1; j_call: TRBJ1-6; cdr3_aa: CSAKAGISTPLHF
v_call: TRBV28; j_call: TRBJ1-3; cdr3_aa: CASSQKTGNTIYF
v_call: TRBV3-1; j_call: TRBJ2-3; cdr3_aa: CASRRALDAPDTQYF
v_call: TRBV4-1; j_call: TRBJ1-2; cdr3_aa: CASSQAGSGNSGYTF
v_call: TRBV5-1; j_call: TRBJ2-1; cdr3_aa: CASSYTGEATQYNEQFF
v_call: TRBV20-1; j_call: TRBJ2-5; cdr3_aa: CSARNQGFQETQYF
v_call: TRBV7-2; j_call: TRBJ1-1; cdr3_aa: CASSTGRNTEAFF
v_call: TRBV20-1; j_call: TRBJ2-1; cdr3_aa: CSARDSLVASQFF
v_call: TRBV28; j_call: TRBJ1-1; cdr3_aa: CASSTRDREAFF
v_call: TRBV2; j_call: TRBJ2-5; cdr3_aa: CASSEYREETQYF
v_call: TRBV5-6; j_call: TRBJ2-1; cdr3_aa: CASSLGLAGKDRQFF
v_call: TRBV12-3/TRBV12-4; j_call: TRBJ1-5; cdr3_aa: CASSLEGTGAGNQPQHF
v_call: TRBV7-6; j_call: TRBJ2-1; cdr3_aa: CASSPTSGGASYNEQFF
v_call: TRBV27; j_call: TRBJ1-6; cdr3_aa: CASSAKRVFSYNSPLHF
v_call: TRBV19; j_call: TRBJ2-7; cdr3_aa: CASSMRGLADSGPYEQYF
v_call: TRBV7-2; j_call: TRBJ1-1; cdr3_aa: CASSLAGTASSEAFF
v_call: TRBV19; j_call: TRBJ2-5; cdr3_aa: CASSIVGSLKTQYF
v_call: TRBV28; j_call: TRBJ2-3; cdr3_aa: CASSRGGPDTQYF
v_call: TRBV19; j_call: TRBJ2-3; cdr3_aa: CASSLNMGGSTDTQYF
v_call: TRBV27; j_call: TRBJ2-1; cdr3_aa: CASSPWALQGNEQFF
v_call: TRBV5-1; j_call: TRBJ2-3; cdr3_aa: CASSLRGQGRDTQYF
v_call: TRBV25-1; j_call: TRBJ2-1; cdr3_aa: CASQGASYNEQFF
v_call: TRBV2; j_call: TRBJ2-3; cdr3_aa: CASTVTPLAESTDTQYF
v_call: TRBV25-1; j_call: TRBJ2-3; cdr3_aa: CASSKAGDLDTQYF
v_call: TRBV10-2; j_call: TRBJ2-7; cdr3_aa: CASRLLAGAYEQYF